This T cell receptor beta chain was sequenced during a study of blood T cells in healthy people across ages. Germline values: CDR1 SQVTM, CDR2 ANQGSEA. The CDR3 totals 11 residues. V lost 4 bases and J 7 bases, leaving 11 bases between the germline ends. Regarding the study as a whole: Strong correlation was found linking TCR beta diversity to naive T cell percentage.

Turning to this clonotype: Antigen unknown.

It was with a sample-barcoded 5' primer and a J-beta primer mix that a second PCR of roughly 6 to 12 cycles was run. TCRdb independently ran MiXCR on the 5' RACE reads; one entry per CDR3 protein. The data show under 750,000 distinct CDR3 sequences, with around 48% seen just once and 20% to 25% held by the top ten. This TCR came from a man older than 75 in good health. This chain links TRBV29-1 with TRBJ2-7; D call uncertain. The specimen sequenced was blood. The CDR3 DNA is TGCAGCGTTGGTGGGGTGGGAGAGCAGTACTTC. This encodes CSVGGVGEQYF.